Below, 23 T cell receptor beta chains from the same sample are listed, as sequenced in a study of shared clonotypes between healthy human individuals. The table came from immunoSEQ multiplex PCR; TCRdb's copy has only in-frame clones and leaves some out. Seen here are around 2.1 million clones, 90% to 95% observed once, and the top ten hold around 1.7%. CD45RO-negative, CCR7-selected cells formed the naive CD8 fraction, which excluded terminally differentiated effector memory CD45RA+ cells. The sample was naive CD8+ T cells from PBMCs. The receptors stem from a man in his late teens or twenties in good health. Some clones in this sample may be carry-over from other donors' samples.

The CDR3 bases are TGTGCCAGCAGTGAATCGCGGGGGAACCAAGAGACCCAGTACTTC. The encoded protein is CASSESRGNQETQYF. This sequence joins TRBV25-1 and TRBJ2-5; 7 bases match TRBD2. Losses at the gene ends were 1 base for V and 0 bases for J; bases not matched to a gene: 2. CDR1 and CDR2 from the germline V gene are MGHDK and SYGVNS. The CDR3 consists of 15 residues.

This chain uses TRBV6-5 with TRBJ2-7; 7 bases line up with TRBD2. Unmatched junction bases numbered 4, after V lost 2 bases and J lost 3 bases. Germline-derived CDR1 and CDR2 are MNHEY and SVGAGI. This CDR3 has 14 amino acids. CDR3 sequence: CASSYGGEDYEQYF. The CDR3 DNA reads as TGTGCCAGCAGTTACGGGGGGGAGGACTACGAGCAGTACTTC.

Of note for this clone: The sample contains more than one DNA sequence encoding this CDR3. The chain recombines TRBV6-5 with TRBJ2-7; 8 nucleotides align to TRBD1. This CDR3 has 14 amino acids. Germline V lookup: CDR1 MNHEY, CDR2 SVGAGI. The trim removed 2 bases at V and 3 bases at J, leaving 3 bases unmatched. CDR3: CASSYGQGGYEQYF. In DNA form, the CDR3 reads TGTGCCAGCAGTTACGGACAGGGCGGCTACGAGCAGTACTTC.

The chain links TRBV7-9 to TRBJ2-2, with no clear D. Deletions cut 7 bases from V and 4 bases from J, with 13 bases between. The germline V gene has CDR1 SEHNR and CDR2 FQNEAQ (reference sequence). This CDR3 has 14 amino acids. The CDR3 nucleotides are TGTGCCAGCACCGATTTTTTGGCCACCGGGGAGCTGTTTTTT. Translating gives CASTDFLATGELFF.

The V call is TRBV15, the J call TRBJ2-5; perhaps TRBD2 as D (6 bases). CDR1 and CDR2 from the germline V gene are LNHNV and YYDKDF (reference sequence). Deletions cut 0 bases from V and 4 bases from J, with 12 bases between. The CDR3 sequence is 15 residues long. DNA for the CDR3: TGTGCCACCAGCAGAGATTCGGGGGTGGGAGAGACCCAGTACTTC. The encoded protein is CATSRDSGVGETQYF.

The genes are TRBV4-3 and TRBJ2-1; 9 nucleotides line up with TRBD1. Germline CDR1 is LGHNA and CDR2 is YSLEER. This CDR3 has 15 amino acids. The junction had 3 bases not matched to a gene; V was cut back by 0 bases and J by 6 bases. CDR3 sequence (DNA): TGCGCCAGCAGCCAAGAATGGACAGGGGTCAATGAGCAGTTCTTC. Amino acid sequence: CASSQEWTGVNEQFF.

CDR3 nucleotides: TGTGCCAGCAGCTCGGACCCTAGCTCCTACAATGAGCAGTTCTTC. Protein sequence: CASSSDPSSYNEQFF. The chain has TRBV5-4 and TRBJ2-1; D is ambiguous. CDR3 size: 15 residues. Germline lookup yields CDR1 SGHNT and CDR2 YYREEE (reference sequence). Trimming removed 3 bases from V and 0 bases from J, with 10 bases in between. Full variable domain (rest looked up from reference TRBV5-4 and TRBJ2-1): ETGVTQSPTHLIKTRGQQVTLRCSSQSGHNTVSWYQQALGQGPQFIFQYYREEENGRGNFPPRFSGLQFPNYSSELNVNALELDDSALYLCASSSDPSSYNEQFFGPGTRLTVL.

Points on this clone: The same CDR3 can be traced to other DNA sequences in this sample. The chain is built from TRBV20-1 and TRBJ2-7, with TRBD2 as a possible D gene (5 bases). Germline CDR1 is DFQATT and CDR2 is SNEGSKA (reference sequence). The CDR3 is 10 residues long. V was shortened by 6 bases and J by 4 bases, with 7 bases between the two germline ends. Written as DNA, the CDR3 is TGCAGTGCGCGGGCGTACGAGCAGTACTTC. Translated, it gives CSARAYEQYF.

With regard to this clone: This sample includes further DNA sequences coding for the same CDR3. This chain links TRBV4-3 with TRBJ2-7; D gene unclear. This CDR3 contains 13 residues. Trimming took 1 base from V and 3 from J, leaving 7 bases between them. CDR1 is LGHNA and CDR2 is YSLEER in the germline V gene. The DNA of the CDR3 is TGCGCCAGCAGCCAAGGGCTTAGCTACGAGCAGTACTTC. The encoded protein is CASSQGLSYEQYF.

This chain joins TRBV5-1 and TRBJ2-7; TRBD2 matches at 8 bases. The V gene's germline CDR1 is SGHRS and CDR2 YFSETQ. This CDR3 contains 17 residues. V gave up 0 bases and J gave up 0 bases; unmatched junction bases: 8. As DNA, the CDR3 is TGCGCCAGCAGCTTGGCGGCGGGAGGAGCGGCCTCCTACGAGCAGTACTTC. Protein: CASSLAAGGAASYEQYF.

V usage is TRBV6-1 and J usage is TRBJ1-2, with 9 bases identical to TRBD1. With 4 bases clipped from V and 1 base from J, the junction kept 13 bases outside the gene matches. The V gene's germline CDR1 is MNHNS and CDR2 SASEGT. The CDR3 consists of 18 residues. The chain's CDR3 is CASSAHRDRESFNYGYTF. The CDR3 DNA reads TGTGCCAGCAGTGCACACCGGGACAGGGAATCCTTTAACTATGGCTACACCTTC.

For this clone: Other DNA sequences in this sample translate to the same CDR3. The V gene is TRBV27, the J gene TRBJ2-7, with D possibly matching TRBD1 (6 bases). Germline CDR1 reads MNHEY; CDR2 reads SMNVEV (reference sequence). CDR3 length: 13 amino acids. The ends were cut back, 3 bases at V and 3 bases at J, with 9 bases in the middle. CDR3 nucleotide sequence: TGTGCCAGCAGTTTTACAGGGTACTACGAGCAGTACTTC. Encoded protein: CASSFTGYYEQYF.

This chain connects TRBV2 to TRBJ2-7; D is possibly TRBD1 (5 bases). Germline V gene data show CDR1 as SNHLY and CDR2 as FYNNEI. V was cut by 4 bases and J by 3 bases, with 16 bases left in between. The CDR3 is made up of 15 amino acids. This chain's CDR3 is CASSAGTGTRYEQYF. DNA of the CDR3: TGTGCCAGCAGTGCCGGTACAGGTACCCGCTACGAGCAGTACTTC.

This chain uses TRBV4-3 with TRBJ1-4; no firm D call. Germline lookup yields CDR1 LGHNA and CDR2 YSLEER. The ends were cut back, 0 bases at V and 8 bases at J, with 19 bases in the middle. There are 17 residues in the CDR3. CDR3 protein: CASSQDRPRFRGEKLFF. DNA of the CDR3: TGCGCCAGCAGCCAAGATCGTCCCAGGTTTCGGGGAGAAAAACTGTTTTTT.

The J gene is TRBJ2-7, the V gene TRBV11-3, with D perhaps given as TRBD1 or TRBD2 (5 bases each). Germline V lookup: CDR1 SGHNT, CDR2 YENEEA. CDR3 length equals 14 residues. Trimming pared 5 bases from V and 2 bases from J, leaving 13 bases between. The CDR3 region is CASSLRGVTYEQYF. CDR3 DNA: TGTGCCAGCAGCCTCAGAGGGGTGACCTACGAGCAGTACTTC.

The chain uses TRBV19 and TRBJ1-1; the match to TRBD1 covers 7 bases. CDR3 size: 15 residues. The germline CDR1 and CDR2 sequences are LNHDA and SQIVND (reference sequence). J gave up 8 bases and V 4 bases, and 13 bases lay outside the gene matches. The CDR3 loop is CASSNPWTGTFEAFF. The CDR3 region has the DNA TGTGCCAGTAGTAACCCCTGGACAGGAACATTCGAAGCTTTCTTT.

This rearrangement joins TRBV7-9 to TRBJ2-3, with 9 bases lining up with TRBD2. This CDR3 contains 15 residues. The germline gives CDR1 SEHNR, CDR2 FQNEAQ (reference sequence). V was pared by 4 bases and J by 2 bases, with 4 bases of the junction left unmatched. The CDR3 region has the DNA TGTGCCAGCAGCTCTCTAGCGGGATACACAGATACGCAGTATTTT. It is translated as CASSSLAGYTDTQYF.

The CDR3 here is CASSLGNAGHEQYF. The CDR3 DNA sequence: TGTGCCAGCAGCTTAGGTAACGCAGGGCACGAGCAGTACTTC. V gene TRBV11-2 combines with J gene TRBJ2-7, with TRBD1 as a possible D gene (5 bases). The germline V gene has CDR1 SGHAT and CDR2 FQNNGV. The germline V and J ends were trimmed by 1 base and 5 bases, with 12 bases remaining between them. The CDR3 totals 14 residues.

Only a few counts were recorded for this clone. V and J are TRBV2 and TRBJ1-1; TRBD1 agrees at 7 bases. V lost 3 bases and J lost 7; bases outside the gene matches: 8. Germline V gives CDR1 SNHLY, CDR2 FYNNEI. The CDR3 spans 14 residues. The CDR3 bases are TGTGCCAGCAGTGAGGGGAGAAGGGACAGTGAAGCTTTCTTT. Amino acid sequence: CASSEGRRDSEAFF.

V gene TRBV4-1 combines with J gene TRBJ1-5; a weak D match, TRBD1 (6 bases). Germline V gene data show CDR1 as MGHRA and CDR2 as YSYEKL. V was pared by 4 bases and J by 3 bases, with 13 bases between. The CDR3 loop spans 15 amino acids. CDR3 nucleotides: TGCGCCAGCAGCCCCAACCGGGACACCAATCAGCCCCAGCATTTT. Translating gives CASSPNRDTNQPQHF.

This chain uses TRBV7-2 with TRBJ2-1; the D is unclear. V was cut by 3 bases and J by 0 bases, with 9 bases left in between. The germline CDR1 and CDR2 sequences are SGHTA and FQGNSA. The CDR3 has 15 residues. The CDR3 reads CASSFLHSSYNEQFF. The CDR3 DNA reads TGTGCCAGCAGCTTTTTACATAGCTCCTACAATGAGCAGTTCTTC.

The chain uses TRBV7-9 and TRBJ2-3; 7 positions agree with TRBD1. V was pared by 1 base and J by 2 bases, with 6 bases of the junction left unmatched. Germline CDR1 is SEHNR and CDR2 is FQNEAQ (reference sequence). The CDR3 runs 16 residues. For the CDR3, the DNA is TGTGCCAGCAGCTTAGTCCGACAGGGCCACACAGATACGCAGTATTTT. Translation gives CASSLVRQGHTDTQYF.

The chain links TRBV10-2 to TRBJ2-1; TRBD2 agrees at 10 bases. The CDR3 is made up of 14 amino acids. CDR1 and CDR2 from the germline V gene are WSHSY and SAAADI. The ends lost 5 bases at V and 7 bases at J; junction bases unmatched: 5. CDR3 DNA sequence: TGCGCCAGCAGTTTGGGACTAGCGAGGAATGAGCAGTTCTTC. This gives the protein CASSLGLARNEQFF.